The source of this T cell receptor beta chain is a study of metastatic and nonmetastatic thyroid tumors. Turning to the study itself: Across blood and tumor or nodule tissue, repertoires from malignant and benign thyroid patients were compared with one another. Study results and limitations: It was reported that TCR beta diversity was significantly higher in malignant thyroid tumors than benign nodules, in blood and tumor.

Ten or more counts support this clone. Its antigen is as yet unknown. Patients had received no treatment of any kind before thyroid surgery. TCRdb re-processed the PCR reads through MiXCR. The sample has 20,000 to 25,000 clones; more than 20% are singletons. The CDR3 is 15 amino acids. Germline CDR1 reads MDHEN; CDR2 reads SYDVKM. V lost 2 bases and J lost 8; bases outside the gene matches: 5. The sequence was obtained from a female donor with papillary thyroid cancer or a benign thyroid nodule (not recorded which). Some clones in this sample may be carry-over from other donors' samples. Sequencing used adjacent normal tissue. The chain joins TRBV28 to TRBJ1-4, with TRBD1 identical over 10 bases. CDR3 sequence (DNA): TGTGCCAGCAGTTTAAGGACAGGGGGAAGGGAAAAACTGTTTTTT. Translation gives CASSLRTGGREKLFF.